These T cell receptor beta chains were read from a single sample in a study of T cell responses to AZD1222 COVID-19 vaccine. Some clones are missing from TCRdb's copy, which holds only in-frame ones; the method was immunoSEQ multiplex PCR. The table lists some 140,000 clones, 70% to 90% of them singletons. The starting material was peripheral blood, obtained on day 0 of AZD1222 vaccination. These receptors originate from an adult in good health. CDR3s include the opening cysteine and the closing phenylalanine or tryptophan. The order of the fields is V gene, clone size, J gene, D gene, CDR3 DNA, CDR3 protein. The D gene is left open where the match is weak. The listing skips clone size in some rows; elsewhere it reads once, few, many or a size class.

v_call: TRBV28; clone_size: .; j_call: TRBJ1-2; d_call: .; cdr3_nt: TGTGCCAGCAGTCCCCAGTTAATCTATGGCTACACCTTC; cdr3_aa: CASSPQLIYGYTF
v_call: TRBV24-1; clone_size: .; j_call: TRBJ2-7; d_call: TRBD2; cdr3_nt: TGTGCCACCAGTGATCCCCTGCGGGAGACATTCCACGAGCAGTACTTC; cdr3_aa: CATSDPLRETFHEQYF
v_call: TRBV7-6; clone_size: .; j_call: TRBJ2-3; d_call: .; cdr3_nt: TGTGCCAGCAGCTTAGGCTCAAGGACTAGCACAGATACGCAGTATTTT; cdr3_aa: CASSLGSRTSTDTQYF
v_call: TRBV24-1; clone_size: .; j_call: TRBJ2-5; d_call: .; cdr3_nt: TGTGCCACCCAGTCGGGGGAGACCCAGTACTTC; cdr3_aa: CATQSGETQYF
v_call: TRBV29-1; clone_size: .; j_call: TRBJ2-1; d_call: TRBD2; cdr3_nt: TGCAGCGTTGAACTAGCGGGAGTTTACAATGAGCAGTTCTTC; cdr3_aa: CSVELAGVYNEQFF
v_call: TRBV5-1; clone_size: .; j_call: TRBJ2-5; d_call: TRBD2; cdr3_nt: TGCGCCAGCACCTCTACGGGGAGGGAGGGGGAGACCCAGTACTTC; cdr3_aa: CASTSTGREGETQYF
v_call: TRBV7-3; clone_size: .; j_call: TRBJ2-2; d_call: TRBD2; cdr3_nt: TGTGCCAGCAGCGAGAGCGGGGTGAACACCGGGGAGCTGTTTTTT; cdr3_aa: CASSESGVNTGELFF
v_call: TRBV4-3; clone_size: .; j_call: TRBJ1-1; d_call: .; cdr3_nt: TGCGCCAAGCGCCCAAGGCAGGGAAGGGAAGTGCACACTGAAGCTTTCTTT; cdr3_aa: CAKRPRQGREVHTEAFF
v_call: TRBV19; clone_size: .; j_call: TRBJ1-1; d_call: .; cdr3_nt: TGTGCCAGCAACCGGGCAGTGGTGGGTACTGAAGCTTTCTTT; cdr3_aa: CASNRAVVGTEAFF
v_call: TRBV28; clone_size: .; j_call: TRBJ2-7; d_call: TRBD1; cdr3_nt: TGTGCCAGCAATTCGGACAGGGCTTACGAGCAGTACTTC; cdr3_aa: CASNSDRAYEQYF
v_call: TRBV2; clone_size: .; j_call: TRBJ2-1; d_call: .; cdr3_nt: TGTGCCAGCAGTGTCGTGAGTGAGCAGTTCTTC; cdr3_aa: CASSVVSEQFF
v_call: TRBV10-3; clone_size: .; j_call: TRBJ2-2; d_call: .; cdr3_nt: TGTGCCATCAGTTCCCCGTTAGGAGGAAGGACCGGGGAGCTGTTTTTT; cdr3_aa: CAISSPLGGRTGELFF
v_call: TRBV4-2; clone_size: .; j_call: TRBJ2-1; d_call: .; cdr3_nt: TGTGCCAGCAGCCAATCCCTCTTGGGCAATGAGCAGTTCTTC; cdr3_aa: CASSQSLLGNEQFF
v_call: TRBV30; clone_size: .; j_call: TRBJ2-5; d_call: .; cdr3_nt: TGTGCCTGGAGTCGGACCCTAGAGACCCAGTACTTC; cdr3_aa: CAWSRTLETQYF
v_call: TRBV7-3; clone_size: .; j_call: TRBJ2-1; d_call: TRBD2; cdr3_nt: TGTGCCAGCAGCTTATGGGCTAGCGGGAGTCGTGAGCAGTTCTTC; cdr3_aa: CASSLWASGSREQFF
v_call: TRBV6-5; clone_size: .; j_call: TRBJ2-3; d_call: TRBD2; cdr3_nt: TGTGCCAGTACCGGCCGGCGGGAGCTAGATACGCAGTATTTT; cdr3_aa: CASTGRRELDTQYF
v_call: TRBV5-7; clone_size: .; j_call: TRBJ1-2; d_call: .; cdr3_nt: TGTGCCAGCAGCCAGGAAAACAGGAGCTTCTATGGCTACACCTTC; cdr3_aa: CASSQENRSFYGYTF
v_call: TRBV7-9; clone_size: .; j_call: TRBJ1-6; d_call: .; cdr3_nt: TGTGCCAGCAGCTTAATGGGGGGGAATTCACCCCTCCACTTT; cdr3_aa: CASSLMGGNSPLHF
v_call: TRBV2; clone_size: .; j_call: TRBJ1-1; d_call: .; cdr3_nt: TGTGCCAGCAGTGAGACCCTACAGGGTTTGGCTGAAGCTTTCTTT; cdr3_aa: CASSETLQGLAEAFF
v_call: TRBV4-3; clone_size: .; j_call: TRBJ1-2; d_call: .; cdr3_nt: TGCGCCAGCAGCCAAGACGGGGGAGCCACCTATGGCTACACCTTC; cdr3_aa: CASSQDGGATYGYTF
v_call: TRBV2; clone_size: .; j_call: TRBJ2-7; d_call: .; cdr3_nt: TGTGCCAGCAGTGGGGCCTTGCGGGAGCAGTACTTC; cdr3_aa: CASSGALREQYF
v_call: TRBV11-3; clone_size: once; j_call: TRBJ2-2; d_call: .; cdr3_nt: TGTGCCAGCGGCGACCCTCAGAGGGAGGGGGTGTCTTACACCGGGGAGCTGTTTTTT; cdr3_aa: CASGDPQREGVSYTGELFF
v_call: TRBV11-2; clone_size: .; j_call: TRBJ1-3; d_call: .; cdr3_nt: TGTGCCAGCAGCTTAAGGGACCTAGATGGAAACACCATATATTTT; cdr3_aa: CASSLRDLDGNTIYF